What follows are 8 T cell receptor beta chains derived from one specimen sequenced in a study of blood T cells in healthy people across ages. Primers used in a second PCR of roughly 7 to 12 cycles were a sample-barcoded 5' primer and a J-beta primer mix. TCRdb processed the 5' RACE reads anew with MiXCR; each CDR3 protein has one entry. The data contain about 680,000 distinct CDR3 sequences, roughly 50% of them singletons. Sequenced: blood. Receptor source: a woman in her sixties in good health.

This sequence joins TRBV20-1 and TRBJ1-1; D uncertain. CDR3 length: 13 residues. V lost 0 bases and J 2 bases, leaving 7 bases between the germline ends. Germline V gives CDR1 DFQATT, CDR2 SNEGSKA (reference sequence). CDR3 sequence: CSARDWVNTEAFF. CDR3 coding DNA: TGCAGTGCTAGAGATTGGGTAAACACTGAAGCTTTCTTT.

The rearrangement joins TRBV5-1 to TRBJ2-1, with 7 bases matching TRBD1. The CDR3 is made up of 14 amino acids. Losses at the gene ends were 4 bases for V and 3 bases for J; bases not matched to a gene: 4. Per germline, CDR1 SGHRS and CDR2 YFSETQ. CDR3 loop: CASSAGTDYNEQFF. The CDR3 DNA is TGCGCCAGCAGCGCAGGGACAGACTACAATGAGCAGTTCTTC. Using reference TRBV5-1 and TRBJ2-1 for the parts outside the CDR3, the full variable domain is KAGVTQTPRYLIKTRGQQVTLSCSPISGHRSVSWYQQTPGQGLQFLFEYFSETQRNKGNFPGRFSGRQFSNSRSEMNVSTLELGDSALYLCASSAGTDYNEQFFGPGTRLTVL.

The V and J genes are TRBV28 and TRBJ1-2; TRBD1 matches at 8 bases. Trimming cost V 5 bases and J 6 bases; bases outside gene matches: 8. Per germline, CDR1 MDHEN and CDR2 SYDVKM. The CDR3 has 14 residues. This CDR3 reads CASSLGQGEDGYTF. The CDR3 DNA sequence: TGTGCCAGCAGTCTTGGACAGGGAGAGGATGGCTACACCTTC.

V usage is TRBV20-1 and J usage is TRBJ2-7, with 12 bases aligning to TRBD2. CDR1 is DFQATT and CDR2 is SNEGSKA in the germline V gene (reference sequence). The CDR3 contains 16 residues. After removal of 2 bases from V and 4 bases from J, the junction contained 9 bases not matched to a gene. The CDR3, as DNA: TGCAGTGCTAGAACTACGAAACTAGCGGGAGGTTACGAGCAGTACTTC. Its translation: CSARTTKLAGGYEQYF.

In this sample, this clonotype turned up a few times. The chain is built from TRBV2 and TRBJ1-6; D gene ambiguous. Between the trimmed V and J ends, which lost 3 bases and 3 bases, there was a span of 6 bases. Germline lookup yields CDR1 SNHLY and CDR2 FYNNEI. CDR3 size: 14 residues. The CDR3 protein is CASSDGYYNSPLHF. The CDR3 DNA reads TGTGCCAGCAGTGACGGATACTATAATTCACCCCTCCACTTT.

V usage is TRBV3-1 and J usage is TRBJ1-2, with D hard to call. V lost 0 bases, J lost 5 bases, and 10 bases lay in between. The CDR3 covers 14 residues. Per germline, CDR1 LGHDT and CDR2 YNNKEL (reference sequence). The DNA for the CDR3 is TGTGCCAGCAGCCAAGATGGGGTGGTGTATGGCTACACCTTC. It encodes CASSQDGVVYGYTF.

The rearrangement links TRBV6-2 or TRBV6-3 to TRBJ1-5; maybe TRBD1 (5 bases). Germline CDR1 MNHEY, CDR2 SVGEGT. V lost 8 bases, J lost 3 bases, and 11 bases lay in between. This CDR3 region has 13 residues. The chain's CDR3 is CASRGDANQPQHF. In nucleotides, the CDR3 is TGTGCCAGCCGGGGGGACGCCAATCAGCCCCAGCATTTT.

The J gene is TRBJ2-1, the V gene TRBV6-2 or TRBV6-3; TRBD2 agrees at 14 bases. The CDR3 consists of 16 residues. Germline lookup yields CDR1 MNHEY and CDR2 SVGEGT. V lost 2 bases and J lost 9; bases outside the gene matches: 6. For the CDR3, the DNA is TGTGCCAGCAGTTACCGATCGGGACTAGCGGGAGTTGAGCAGTTCTTC. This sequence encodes CASSYRSGLAGVEQFF.